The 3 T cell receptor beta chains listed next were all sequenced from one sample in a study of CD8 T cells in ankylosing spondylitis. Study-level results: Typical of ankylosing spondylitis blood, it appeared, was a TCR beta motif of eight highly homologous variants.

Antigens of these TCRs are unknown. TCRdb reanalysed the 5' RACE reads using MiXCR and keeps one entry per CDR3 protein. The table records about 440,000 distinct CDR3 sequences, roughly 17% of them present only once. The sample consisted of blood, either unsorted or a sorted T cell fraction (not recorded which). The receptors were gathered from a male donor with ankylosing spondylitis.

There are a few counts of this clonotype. The CDR3 DNA is TGTGCCAGCTCACCGTCAGGGACCCGCTCCTACAATGAGCAGTTCTTC. It yields the protein CASSPSGTRSYNEQFF. This chain connects TRBV18 to TRBJ2-1; D might be TRBD1 or TRBD2, each matching 5 bases. V gave up 3 bases and J gave up 0 bases, with 12 bases separating them. The germline V gene has CDR1 KGHSH and CDR2 LQKENI. The CDR3 totals 16 residues.

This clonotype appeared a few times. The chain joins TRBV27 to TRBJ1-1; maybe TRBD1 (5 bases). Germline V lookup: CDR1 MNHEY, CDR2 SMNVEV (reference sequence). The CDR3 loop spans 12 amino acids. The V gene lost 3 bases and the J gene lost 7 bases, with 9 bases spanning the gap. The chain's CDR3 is CASSFRDGEAFF. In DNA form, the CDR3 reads TGTGCCAGCAGTTTCCGGGACGGTGAAGCTTTCTTT.

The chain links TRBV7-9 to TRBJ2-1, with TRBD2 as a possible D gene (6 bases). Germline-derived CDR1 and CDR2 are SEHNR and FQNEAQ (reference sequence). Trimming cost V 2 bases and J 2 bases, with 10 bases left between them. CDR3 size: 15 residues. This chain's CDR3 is CASSLTGVAYNEQFF. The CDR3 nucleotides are TGTGCCAGCAGCTTAACGGGGGTCGCCTACAATGAGCAGTTCTTC.